This entry lists 29 T cell receptor beta chains sequenced from one sample in a study of blood T cell repertoires in COVID-19. Assay used: immunoSEQ multiplex PCR; TCRdb lists only in-frame clones, some missing. The table has about 130,000 clones, approximately 80% seen once. Sequencing used peripheral blood. The source is a human donor in a cohort sampled during active COVID-19.

This sequence joins TRBV21-1 and TRBJ2-7; the table calls TRBD2, which could not be checked here. TRBV21-1 is a pseudogene segment. The length of the CDR3 is 16 residues. The CDR3 loop is CASSKARRDPIYEQYV. CDR3 bases: TGTGCCAGCAGCAAAGCGCGGCGGGACCCGATCTACGAGCAGTACGTC.

This clone was seen just once. This chain uses TRBV5-4 with TRBJ2-2, with TRBD2 matching 9 bases. Unmatched junction bases numbered 7, after V lost 3 bases and J lost 7 bases. Germline lookup yields CDR1 SGHNT and CDR2 YYREEE (reference sequence). The CDR3 consists of 15 residues. This CDR3 is CASSSGLAYDGELFF. CDR3 nucleotides: TGTGCCAGCAGCTCGGGACTAGCTTATGACGGGGAGCTGTTTTTT.

This clone was recorded once. This CDR3 is also generated by other DNA sequences in the sample. The chain is built from TRBV5-1 and TRBJ2-7; unclear D gene. Trimming cost V 3 bases and J 1 base, with 5 bases left between them. This CDR3 contains 12 residues. Germline V gene sequence: CDR1 SGHRS, CDR2 YFSETQ. The CDR3 region has the DNA TGCGCCAGCAGCTCCGTGTCCTACGAGCAGTACTTC. It is translated as CASSSVSYEQYF.

CDR3 amino acids: CASSIIGVAEAFF. In DNA form, the CDR3 reads TGTGCCAGTAGTATTATAGGGGTGGCTGAAGCTTTCTTT. This chain links TRBV19 with TRBJ1-1, with D maybe TRBD1 (5 bases). The CDR3 has 13 residues. CDR1 and CDR2 from the germline V gene are LNHDA and SQIVND (reference sequence). Trimming stripped 3 bases from V and 6 bases from J, with 11 bases between.

The chain is built from TRBV18 and TRBJ1-1; D perhaps matches TRBD1 (6 bases). This CDR3 spans 14 amino acids. Between the trimmed V and J ends, which lost 2 bases and 0 bases, there was a span of 7 bases. CDR1 and CDR2 (germline): KGHSH, LQKENI. The CDR3 coding sequence is TGTGCCAGCTCACCAGGACAGATGAACACTGAAGCTTTCTTT. This codes for CASSPGQMNTEAFF.

This clone occurred a few times. A junction end diverges from the germline sequence, so it may reflect a read error. The V gene is TRBV4-2, the J gene TRBJ1-2; D not certain. This CDR3 is built from 14 residues. Germline CDR1 and CDR2: LGHNA and YNFKEQ. Written as DNA, the CDR3 is TGTGCCAGCAGCCAAGATTATGTACTATGGGGAGGCATGTTC. Residues: CASSQDYVLWGGMF.

The CDR3 nucleotides are TGTGCCAGCAGCTTAGCGAGGGACAGTTACGAGCAGTACTTC. This gives the protein CASSLARDSYEQYF. The V call is TRBV7-2, the J call TRBJ2-7; 7 positions agree with TRBD1. The V segment lost 0 bases and the J segment 4 bases; nucleotides outside the gene matches: 3. Germline V gene sequence: CDR1 SGHTA, CDR2 FQGNSA. CDR3 length: 14 amino acids.

V gene TRBV27 combines with J gene TRBJ2-3; 11 bases line up with TRBD2. The germline CDR1 and CDR2 sequences are MNHEY and SMNVEV (reference sequence). The CDR3 is 16 amino acids. Trimming removed 4 bases from V and 4 bases from J; junction bases left unmatched: 7. The CDR3 sequence: CASSSLAGGWADTQYF. The CDR3 region has the DNA TGTGCCAGCAGTTCCCTAGCGGGGGGTTGGGCAGATACGCAGTATTTT.

The chain employs TRBV6-2 or TRBV6-3 and TRBJ2-5; D remains ambiguous. V was pared by 5 bases and J by 4 bases, with 17 bases between. This CDR3 region has 15 residues. CDR1 is MNHEY, CDR2 SVGEGT, per germline. CDR3: CASSTVLGSGETQYF. For the CDR3, the DNA is TGTGCCAGCAGTACAGTGTTGGGTTCAGGAGAGACCCAGTACTTC.

Comment on this clone: A far more abundant clone sits one base away, making this likely a read error. V is TRBV15 and J is TRBJ2-1; D perhaps matches TRBD2 (5 bases). CDR3 length equals 15 residues. Germline CDR1 LNHNV, CDR2 YYDKDF (reference sequence). Trimming took 8 bases from V and 3 from J, leaving 17 bases between them. The DNA for the CDR3 is TGTGCCACCTGTTTGAGGGTGGGCCTCTACAATGAGCAGTTCTTC. Translating it yields CATCLRVGLYNEQFF.

This chain uses TRBV30 with TRBJ2-5; 9 bases align to TRBD1. V gave up 3 bases and J gave up 8 bases; unmatched junction bases: 13. Germline values: CDR1 GTSNPN, CDR2 SVGIG (reference sequence). This CDR3 comprises 15 residues. The CDR3 bases are TGTGCCTGGAGAAAACCCCCGGGACAGGGCCTCACCCAGTACTTC. Amino acid sequence: CAWRKPPGQGLTQYF. Based on the CDR3 plus reference TRBV30 and TRBJ2-5, the full variable domain is SQTIHQWPATLVQPVGSPLSLECTVEGTSNPNLYWYRQAAGRGLQLLFYSVGIGQISSEVPQNLSASRPQDRQFILSSKKLLLSDSGFYLCAWRKPPGQGLTQYFGPGTRLLVL.

Turning to this clone: Its ends do not fully match the called genes, so a read error is possible. V usage is TRBV5-6 and J usage is TRBJ1-6; 8 bases agree with TRBD1. Germline CDR1 reads SGHDT; CDR2 reads YYEEEE. The CDR3 extends over 16 amino acids. As DNA, the CDR3 is TGTGCCAGCAGCTTCGCCCCAGGGGGCTATGATTCACCCCTCCACTTT. Translation gives CASSFAPGGYDSPLHF.

This chain joins TRBV7-2 and TRBJ2-7; TRBD1 is a possible D gene (5 bases). This CDR3 region has 14 residues. Germline V CDR1 and CDR2: SGHTA, FQGNSA. Trimming pared 1 base from V and 6 bases from J, leaving 13 bases between. The CDR3 region is CASSLGQGIGEQYF. CDR3 bases: TGTGCCAGCAGCTTAGGGCAGGGTATCGGCGAGCAGTACTTC.

The chain has TRBV19 and TRBJ2-2; a possible D gene is TRBD1 (5 bases). Germline loops: CDR1 LNHDA, CDR2 SQIVND (reference sequence). CDR3 length: 16 amino acids. V dropped 7 bases and J dropped 4 bases, with 19 bases sitting between them. The chain's CDR3 is CASTDDSPSVTGELFF. The CDR3 nucleotides read TGTGCCAGTACAGATGACAGCCCGTCTGTCACCGGGGAGCTGTTTTTT.

The chain joins TRBV7-9 to TRBJ2-3, with no clear D. V dropped 5 bases and J dropped 2 bases, with 11 bases sitting between them. The germline V gene has CDR1 SEHNR and CDR2 FQNEAQ (reference sequence). This CDR3 has 14 amino acids. The CDR3 spells CASSRLGYTDTQYF. The CDR3 DNA reads as TGTGCCAGCAGCCGCCTAGGCTACACAGATACGCAGTATTTT.

The CDR3 region has the DNA TGTGCCAGCAGTCCTCTCCAGCGGGAGCCCTACAATGAGCAGTTCTTC. Translated: CASSPLQREPYNEQFF. The chain links TRBV27 to TRBJ2-1, with 8 positions matching TRBD2. From germline, CDR1 is MNHEY and CDR2 SMNVEV (reference sequence). The CDR3 has 16 residues. V shed 5 bases and J 2 bases; nucleotides not matched to a gene: 8.

This chain links TRBV5-1 with TRBJ2-1, with 16 bases that match TRBD2. The V gene end was trimmed by 4 bases and the J gene end by 6 bases; junction bases not matched to a gene: 7. The CDR3 extends over 17 amino acids. Germline V gives CDR1 SGHRS, CDR2 YFSETQ. CDR3 residues: CASSGTSGGAFPNEQFF. DNA for the CDR3: TGCGCCAGCAGCGGGACTAGCGGGGGGGCCTTCCCCAATGAGCAGTTCTTC.

The chain carries TRBV3-1 (or the pseudogene TRBV3-2) and TRBJ1-6; 8 nucleotides align to TRBD1. This CDR3 comprises 15 residues. Per the germline V gene, CDR1 is LGHDT and CDR2 is YNNKEL (reference sequence). The trim removed 3 bases at V and 8 bases at J, leaving 6 bases unmatched. CDR3 DNA: TGTGCCAGCAGCCAGCTGACAGGGGAGGATTCACCCCTCCACTTT. Protein product: CASSQLTGEDSPLHF.

The chain recombines TRBV2 with TRBJ2-3; no firm D call. Germline V gene lookup returns CDR1 SNHLY and CDR2 FYNNEI. Trimming removed 5 bases at V and 0 bases at J, with 6 bases between. The CDR3 loop spans 13 amino acids. In DNA form, the CDR3 reads TGTGCCAGCAGTCGCGGTAGCACAGATACGCAGTATTTT. Protein: CASSRGSTDTQYF.

This rearrangement joins TRBV28 to TRBJ1-2, with TRBD1 identical over 9 bases. The CDR3 is made up of 13 amino acids. After removal of 6 bases from V and 3 bases from J, the junction contained 2 bases not matched to a gene. Germline loops: CDR1 MDHEN, CDR2 SYDVKM. CDR3 nucleotide sequence: TGTGCCAGCAGGACAGGGGGGGACTATGGCTACACCTTC. This encodes CASRTGGDYGYTF.

V is TRBV28 and J is TRBJ1-4; 10 nucleotides agree with TRBD1. Looked up from germline, CDR1 is MDHEN and CDR2 is SYDVKM. This CDR3 comprises 14 residues. V lost 5 bases, J lost 7 bases, and 4 bases stayed unmatched. This CDR3 reads CASSLTGGGEKLFF. The DNA of the CDR3 is TGTGCCAGCAGTCTGACAGGGGGCGGTGAAAAACTGTTTTTT.

The rearrangement joins TRBV27 to TRBJ1-5; D may be TRBD1 (6 bases). Trimming removed 3 bases at V and 2 bases at J, with 8 bases between. The CDR3 loop spans 14 amino acids. Germline V CDR1 and CDR2: MNHEY, SMNVEV (reference sequence). Here the CDR3 reads CASSFSGGNQPQHF. The CDR3 DNA follows: TGTGCCAGCAGTTTTTCAGGGGGCAATCAGCCCCAGCATTTT.

The V gene is TRBV7-7, the J gene TRBJ2-2; no definite D call. The CDR3 length is 16 residues. Germline assignment: CDR1 SSHAT and CDR2 FNYEAQ (reference sequence). V lost 2 bases to trimming and J lost 0 bases, with 10 bases between them. CDR3 amino acids: CASSLSQVANTGELFF. Written as DNA, the CDR3 is TGTGCCAGCAGCTTAAGCCAGGTAGCGAACACCGGGGAGCTGTTTTTT.

The rearrangement joins TRBV5-5 to TRBJ1-2; D gene uncertain. Trimming cost V 4 bases and J 8 bases, with 27 bases left between them. Germline V gene lookup returns CDR1 SGHKS and CDR2 YYEKEE (reference sequence). This CDR3 has 17 residues. The CDR3 spells CASSPTLSGSPESGYTF. The DNA of the CDR3 is TGTGCCAGCAGCCCGACCCTATCCGGCAGCCCGGAGTCCGGCTACACCTTC.

The chain carries TRBV18 and TRBJ2-6; D uncertain. The CDR3 spans 15 residues. V was cut by 2 bases and J by 0 bases, with 5 bases left in between. The V gene's germline CDR1 is KGHSH and CDR2 LQKENI. CDR3 sequence (DNA): TGTGCCAGCTCACCAAGGAGCTCTGGGGCCAACGTCCTGACTTTC. This encodes CASSPRSSGANVLTF.

The chain is built from TRBV5-1 and TRBJ1-3; 7 bases line up with TRBD1. V gave up 4 bases and J gave up 1 base; unmatched junction bases: 5. The V gene's germline CDR1 is SGHRS and CDR2 YFSETQ. CDR3 length: 15 residues. The CDR3 nucleotides are TGCGCCAGCAGCGCAACAGGGGAATCTGGAAACACCATATATTTT. As protein: CASSATGESGNTIYF. Full variable domain (missing parts from reference TRBV5-1 and TRBJ1-3): KAGVTQTPRYLIKTRGQQVTLSCSPISGHRSVSWYQQTPGQGLQFLFEYFSETQRNKGNFPGRFSGRQFSNSRSEMNVSTLELGDSALYLCASSATGESGNTIYFGEGSWLTVV.

The chain has TRBV7-2 and TRBJ2-7, with a possible D match to TRBD2 (6 bases). The CDR3 loop spans 13 amino acids. CDR1 SGHTA and CDR2 FQGNSA come from the germline V gene. Trimming cost V 1 base and J 4 bases, with 8 bases left between them. The CDR3 loop is CASSLGREYEQYV. The CDR3 DNA sequence: TGTGCCAGCAGCTTAGGACGGGAGTACGAGCAGTACGTC.

Only a few counts were recorded for this clone. The chain links TRBV18 to TRBJ1-3; 7 nucleotides match TRBD1. Germline lookup yields CDR1 KGHSH and CDR2 LQKENI. The V gene end was trimmed by 3 bases and the J gene end by 4 bases; junction bases not matched to a gene: 3. The CDR3 covers 14 residues. For the CDR3, the DNA is TGTGCCAGCTCACCTACAGGGGAAGGAAACACCATATATTTT. The encoded protein is CASSPTGEGNTIYF.

This rearrangement joins TRBV24-1 to TRBJ1-1; perhaps TRBD1 as D (5 bases). Trimming took off 7 bases at V and 11 bases at J, with 13 bases between the two ends. The CDR3 length is 11 residues. The germline CDR1 and CDR2 sequences are KGHDR and SFDVKD. Here the CDR3 reads CATRQANEAFF. DNA for the CDR3: TGTGCCACCAGACAGGCAAATGAGGCTTTCTTT.